Listed below are T cell receptor beta chains from one sample, sequenced in a study of CD8 T cells in Susac syndrome. TCRdb processed the immunoSEQ multiplex PCR reads anew with MiXCR; each CDR3 protein has one entry. This table has 330,000 or so distinct CDR3 sequences, 65% to 90% appearing once. Sequencing input: CD8+ T cells from PBMCs. These receptors all stem from a human donor with multiple sclerosis. Both conserved end residues are part of each CDR3. Fields, in order: V gene, J gene, clone size, D gene, CDR3 protein, CDR3 DNA. A D gene is named only where the DNA matches it firmly. Clone size is shown for a subset of rows, as once, few, many or a class of expanded clone.

>TRBV27|TRBJ1-2|.|.
CASSLTINYGYTF
TGTGCCAGCAGTTTGACGATTAACTATGGCTACACCTTC
>TRBV6-5|TRBJ1-2|.|.
CASSYSLVTGGYTF
TGTGCCAGCAGTTACTCTCTAGTTACGGGAGGCTACACCTTC
>TRBV29-1|TRBJ1-1|.|.
CSVTPGVNTEAFF
TGCAGCGTAACACCGGGGGTAAACACTGAAGCTTTCTTT
>TRBV7-9|TRBJ2-2|.|TRBD1
CASSFIPGQSANTGELFF
TGTGCCAGCAGCTTTATACCGGGACAGAGCGCGAACACCGGGGAGCTGTTTTTT
>TRBV27|TRBJ2-7|.|TRBD1
CASGLTGGDYEQYF
TGTGCCAGCGGCTTGACAGGGGGCGATTACGAGCAGTACTTC
>TRBV28|TRBJ2-1|.|TRBD1
CASSGQGNEQFF
TGTGCCAGCAGTGGACAGGGCAATGAGCAGTTCTTC
>TRBV30|TRBJ1-2|.|.
CAWSPVNYGYTF
TGTGCCTGGAGTCCGGTCAACTATGGCTACACCTTC
>TRBV14|TRBJ2-6|.|TRBD2
CASSPEEGLADYSGANVLTF
TGTGCCAGCAGCCCCGAAGAAGGACTAGCGGATTACTCTGGGGCCAACGTCCTGACTTTC
>TRBV7-6|TRBJ2-1|.|TRBD2
CASSSGLAGGSGYNEQFF
TGTGCCAGCAGCTCGGGACTAGCGGGTGGTTCGGGTTACAATGAGCAGTTCTTC
>TRBV4-3|TRBJ2-7|few|TRBD2
CASSLGGGTNYEQYF
TGCGCCAGCAGCCTTGGGGGAGGGACGAATTACGAGCAGTACTTC
>TRBV4-3|TRBJ1-2|.|TRBD1
CASSQDSRTGFYGYTF
TGCGCCAGCAGCCAAGATAGTAGGACAGGATTCTATGGCTACACCTTC
>TRBV7-6|TRBJ2-1|.|.
CASSLALGMEF
TGTGCCAGCAGCTTAGCTCTGGGGATGGAGTTC
>TRBV11-2|TRBJ2-2|.|.
CASGHSDLAFGELFF
TGTGCCAGCGGCCACTCGGACTTAGCGTTCGGGGAGCTGTTTTTT
>TRBV29-1|TRBJ2-7|.|.
CSVGGELYEQYF
TGCAGCGTTGGAGGCGAGCTCTACGAGCAGTACTTC
>TRBV20-1|TRBJ1-5|.|.
CSAVPYRVSDLQHF
TGCAGTGCCGTTCCCTACAGGGTTTCCGACCTCCAGCATTTT
>TRBV5-1|TRBJ2-1|.|.
CASSAGPGSYNEQFF
TGCGCCAGCAGCGCGGGACCGGGCTCCTACAATGAGCAGTTCTTC
>TRBV28|TRBJ2-7|once|TRBD1
CASRPGTGGHEQYF
TGTGCCAGCAGACCCGGGACAGGGGGCCACGAGCAGTACTTC
>TRBV11-2|TRBJ2-7|.|TRBD1
CASSSRQGGPYEQYF
TGTGCCAGCAGCTCTCGACAGGGGGGGCCCTACGAGCAGTACTTC
>TRBV28|TRBJ2-7|.|.
CASSPRASAYEQYF
TGTGCCAGCAGTCCCAGGGCTAGCGCTTACGAGCAGTACTTC
>TRBV9|TRBJ2-7|.|TRBD1
CASSLGQGATYEQYF
TGTGCCAGCAGCTTAGGACAGGGGGCCACCTACGAGCAGTACTTC
>TRBV12-3/TRBV12-4|TRBJ1-2|.|.
CASSPLGARYGYTF
TGTGCCAGCAGCCCACTGGGGGCTCGCTATGGCTACACCTTC
>TRBV3-1|TRBJ1-2|once|TRBD1
CASSHWTGDGYTF
TGTGCCAGCAGCCACTGGACAGGGGACGGCTACACCTTC
>TRBV27|TRBJ2-7|once|TRBD1
CASRGQNSYEQYF
TGTGCCAGCCGGGGACAGAACTCCTACGAGCAGTACTTC
>TRBV9|TRBJ2-3|once|.
CASSVVTDTQYF
TGTGCCAGCAGCGTAGTCACAGATACGCAGTATTTT
>TRBV28|TRBJ1-2|few|.
CASNQGPNYGYTF
TGTGCCAGCAATCAGGGCCCTAACTATGGCTACACCTTC
>TRBV7-9|TRBJ2-4|.|.
CASSLYMQEPYF
TGTGCCAGCAGCTTATATATGCAGGAGCCGTACTTC
>TRBV4-3|TRBJ1-1|.|.
CASSQEWIPMNTEAFF
TGCGCCAGCAGCCAAGAGTGGATCCCAATGAACACTGAAGCTTTCTTT
>TRBV25-1|TRBJ1-6|.|TRBD1
CASSVPGQGNSPLHF
TGTGCCAGCAGTGTTCCGGGACAGGGGAATTCACCCCTCCACTTT
>TRBV9|TRBJ1-1|.|.
CASSVVDPNTEAFF
TGTGCCAGCAGCGTAGTAGATCCGAACACTGAAGCTTTCTTT
>TRBV20-1|TRBJ2-7|.|.
CSGGGPSGPVYEQYF
TGCAGTGGGGGGGGCCCTAGCGGACCGGTTTACGAGCAGTACTTC
>TRBV7-9|TRBJ2-2|.|.
CASRRASNTGELFF
TGTGCCAGCAGGAGGGCCTCGAACACCGGGGAGCTGTTTTTT
>TRBV27|TRBJ2-7|.|.
CASSLGRDGDYEQYF
TGTGCCAGCAGTTTAGGTCGGGACGGGGACTACGAGCAGTACTTC
>TRBV14|TRBJ2-7|.|TRBD1
CASSQDRGRNEQYF
TGTGCCAGCAGCCAAGACAGGGGGCGGAACGAGCAGTACTTC
>TRBV27|TRBJ2-7|few|TRBD1
CASGDGQGSSYEQYF
TGTGCCAGCGGGGACGGACAGGGGAGCTCCTACGAGCAGTACTTC
>TRBV7-9|TRBJ2-1|.|.
CASSLLSGPIDEQFF
TGTGCCAGCAGCCTACTGAGCGGGCCGATCGATGAGCAGTTCTTC
>TRBV15|TRBJ2-5|.|.
CATSQLSTGTQYF
TGTGCCACCAGCCAACTTTCGACGGGGACCCAGTACTTC
>TRBV7-9|TRBJ2-4|few|TRBD1
CASSLVRDRGVIQYF
TGTGCCAGCAGCTTAGTTAGGGACAGGGGAGTTATTCAGTACTTC